The clone carrying this TCR beta chain has a count of ten or more. This sample is drawn from a study of identical twins. This CDR3 is 14 amino acids long. Between the trimmed V and J ends, which lost 6 bases and 2 bases, there was a span of 12 bases. Germline assignment: CDR1 MNHEY and CDR2 SMNVEV (reference sequence). TCRdb passed the 5' RACE reads through MiXCR, listing each CDR3 protein once. The table shows more than 650,000 distinct CDR3 sequences, with around 6% occurring only once. The sequenced sample was naive T cells sorted from blood. This receptor was obtained from a man aged 18 to 29 in good health. The V and J genes are TRBV27 and TRBJ2-3; unclear D gene. The DNA of the CDR3 is TGTGCCAGCAGCCCTTGGACCCCCACAGATACGCAGTATTTT. This translates into CASSPWTPTDTQYF.